Sequencing of this TCR beta chain was carried out in a study of glioma-infiltrating T cells. As regards this clonotype: What it binds is unknown.

TCR alpha and beta CDR3 regions were amplified from RNA using iRepertoire nested multiplex PCR. TCRdb fed the multiplex PCR reads into MiXCR, producing one record per CDR3 protein. The sample lists around 140,000 distinct CDR3 sequences, 30% to 40% occurring once. The study, taken as a whole, reports: Above-expected tissue-blood divergence occurred in all gliomas, most in low-grade ones. Tissue and blood shared very few CDR3 sequences.

Germline CDR1 is MNHEY and CDR2 is SMNVEV (reference sequence). With 4 bases removed from V and 5 bases from J, the gap between germline ends came to 12 bases. This CDR3 has 14 amino acids. Sequencing input: glioma tissue, nonneoplastic brain tissue, or PBMCs (not recorded which). The V call is TRBV27, the J call TRBJ2-1; D is ambiguous. The clonotype comes from a human donor with low-grade glioma or glioblastoma, undergoing nonglioma brain surgery, or in good health (not recorded which). The CDR3 spells CASSSITHDNEQFF. For the CDR3, the DNA is TGTGCCAGCAGTTCAATTACCCATGACAATGAGCAGTTCTTC.